This T cell receptor beta chain stems from a study of cytomegalovirus exposure and HLA in healthy donors (dated by TCRdb to about 2017). Notes on the research overall: An earlier analysis of some 500 of the donors reported approximately 290 Gb of sequence data and 100 million to 140 million unique TCR beta sequences from roughly 200 million T cells. Roughly 300 gigabases of sequencing data and tens of millions of unique TCR sequences were included in an early release covering 500 to 750 HLA-typed donors. Among the roughly 390 genotyped donors, under 90% belonged to the genetic ancestry cluster associated with self-reported Caucasian donors. The aim of the study was to test whether cataloging public T cell receptors could identify signatures of past pathogen exposure. The T cell repertoires of 670 or so subjects were profiled by immunosequencing and related to cytomegalovirus serostatus. Besides the first cohort of around 700 subjects, a separate validation cohort made up of over 95 different subjects was used. To predict cytomegalovirus infection status, the study combined high-throughput TCR immunosequencing, statistical association of individual TCRs with disease status, and machine learning. A later analysis re-analyzed previously published TCR beta repertoires from 650 to 800 donors and added high-resolution HLA genotyping to study TCR occurrence patterns. The later analysis used no new phenotypic data to find candidate immune exposures, relying instead on TCR beta sequences and their occurrence across donors. An earlier analysis of approximately 630 of the donors applied high-throughput TCR beta sequencing to assess whether each TCR beta V gene segment acted as functional or pseudogenic. Alongside the repertoire data, information on donor age, sex, ethnicity and CMV serostatus was compiled. Genome-wide SNP genotypes for about 55% of the roughly 670 donors were used in a later genetic analysis, which treated that subset as a discovery cohort. All discovery cohort repertoires had been generated using a single sequencing platform. Class I and class II HLA loci were covered by the typing at four-digit resolution. The number of typed donors differed by locus: about 620-640 for A, B, C, DRB1 and DQB1; approximately 530 for DQA1; some 590 for DPA1; and around 470 for DPB1. Four or five DR-DQ haplotypes were handled as single units for association and clustering because linkage in the cohort was strong. On average, around 200,000 unique TCR beta nucleotide sequences were sequenced per donor among about 400 genotyped donors of the cohort, with approximately 18% of those sequences being non-productive. The paper as a whole reports these results and caveats: Most TCR sequences were seen in very few donors, while some public TCRs were found in many individuals. In an earlier analysis of about 540 of the donors, most TCR beta V segments were observed in productive rearrangements about 90% or about 30% of the time, broadly matching IMGT annotations. In a later analysis, HLA-associated TCR beta chains were found to be more clonally expanded and to have lower generation probabilities than equally common non-associated chains. According to a later analysis, parvovirus B19, influenza, CMV and Epstein-Barr virus appeared linked to several top co-occurrence clusters. When HLA alleles, especially DR and DQ, strongly co-occurred, TCR associations were difficult to assign to individual alleles. Because counts were too low, about 18 rarely observed V segments, including chromosome 9 orphons, were excluded from the earlier analysis of about 500 of the donors. An association between a missense DCLRE1C variant and V-gene and J-gene trimming of TCR beta chains was found in a later genetic analysis and replicated in an independent cohort. According to a later genetic analysis, donors in an Asian-associated ancestry cluster had fewer N-insertions in productive TCRs than the approximately 690-donor mean. A further reported finding was that TCR beta sequences accurately predicted the HLA-A and HLA-B alleles for most subjects in the first cohort. The sequencing pipeline was judged likely to have produced a cluster of highly shared sequence variants as a technical artifact. According to a later analysis, TCR association rates differed among HLA loci, with DRB1 alleles showing the most associated TCRs and HLA-C alleles showing the fewest. Presence/absence analyses assumed roughly uniform sequencing depth across donors, an assumption that may not hold. Because HLA typing was missing for some donors at each locus, association tests included only the typed subset. A total of about 150 TCR beta chains were listed by the study as associated with cytomegalovirus. Some IMGT-functional V segments, including TRBV6-2 and TRBV6-3, could not be told apart with the 87-base-pair reads, so those segments were excluded. Correlated functional status among segregating V segments might be attributable to linkage disequilibrium, but an unknown experimental factor could not be ruled out. For the cohort, immune exposure information was limited to CMV serostatus. In a later analysis, most CMV-associated TCR beta chains were found to appear HLA-restricted, with HLA associations seemingly driven largely by CMV exposure. According to the authors, the approach could potentially be generalized to other disease states and immunological phenotypes. In vitro tests confirmed that a few of the cytomegalovirus-associated TCR beta chains recognize cytomegalovirus antigens. Specific HLA alleles were associated with 15,000 to 20,000 TCR beta sequences at a false discovery rate of 0.05 in a later analysis. The classifier was reported to diagnose cytomegalovirus status with high specificity and sensitivity in both the original cohort and the validation cohort. In this cohort, only TCR beta chains were sequenced, and detectable features were limited by the absence of alpha or paired-chain data.

The germline V gene (reference sequence) yields LNHDA for CDR1 and SQIVND for CDR2. The junction shows trimming of 1 base on V and 3 bases on J, plus 10 bases between the germline ends. Its CDR3 holds 14 amino acids, cysteine through phenylalanine. The entry retains the CDR3 DNA only, 42 bases that are in frame from base 1. About this clone itself: It has no known antigen specificity. Base qualities are missing; no much larger clone stands one base away.

Libraries were built with the immunoSEQ multiplex PCR assay. The multiplex PCR relied on a mix of 60 forward primers for TCR Vbeta segments and 13 reverse primers for TCR Jbeta segments. Amplification of the CDR3 region of rearranged TCR beta genes was performed with a multiplex PCR assay on genomic DNA. On the Illumina HiSeq System, the amplified TCR beta libraries were sequenced as 87-base-pair reads. The study's processing was this. Across the roughly 640 repertoires, a later analysis counted approximately 83 million unique TCR beta chains, some 11 million of which were shared by at least two donors. Raw reads were error-corrected and collapsed into unique sequences by a nearest-neighbor algorithm in which closely related sequences were merged to remove PCR and sequencing errors. CDR3 sequences were aligned to IMGT reference sequences to assign V, D and J gene segments. For a sequence to be retained, at least a six-nucleotide match to both a V gene segment and a J gene segment was required. Rearrangements were called productive when the CDR3 lacked stop codons and stayed in frame with V and J; all others were non-productive. CDR3 was defined by IMGT convention, running from the second conserved V-encoded cysteine to the conserved J-encoded phenylalanine. Sequences without an unambiguous match to a single V gene segment were excluded from the earlier analysis of a few hundred of the donors. An earlier analysis of a few hundred of the donors classified V segments as functional when productive rearrangements were above 56.7% and as segregating when the standard deviation between donors was above 5%. To diagnose cytomegalovirus status from the catalog of TCR beta chain sequences, a statistical classification framework was built. V and J gene assignment, in a later analysis, came from comparing TCR nucleotide sequences with IMGT/GENE-DB human TR gene sequences. A later analysis assigned CDR3 sequences and most-parsimonious VDJ recombination scenarios with the TCRdist pipeline. In a later analysis, each TCR beta chain was defined by its CDR3 amino acid sequence together with its V-gene family, and reads without a unique V-gene family were excluded. To address suspected cross-contamination and a sequencing artifact, a later analysis removed around 590 highly shared, low-generation-probability nucleotide sequences. For each public chain, a later analysis derived a clonal expansion index from normalized ranks of inferred template counts within each repertoire. In a later analysis, generation probabilities were computed using a VDJ recombination model fitted to out-of-frame rearrangements, and the results were checked against IGoR. Hypergeometric tests were used in a later analysis to score TCR-TCR, TCR-HLA and TCR-CMV co-occurrence, with a repertoire-size bias correction applied to the TCR pairs. In a later analysis, false discovery rates were estimated by permuting HLA or CMV assignments 20 times. A later analysis grouped co-occurring TCRs with DBSCAN, adding TCRdist sequence similarity when clustering within HLA-allele-positive subsets. Co-occurrence clustering excluded repertoires with fewer than 30,000 or more than 120,000 public chains, plus five with anomalous nucleotide sharing. TCRdb carries this immuneACCESS record with in-frame sequences only. Its versions omit some clonotypes, under half of them owing to an unresolved V gene in the studies checked, with the rest unexplained. The V and J calls and clone size are taken from that table; D and trimming were inferred from the DNA. The sample table lists more than 140,000 clones, over 75% of them with a count of one. Roughly 0.68% of the sample is in the top ten clones.

In total, 500 to 700 healthy bone marrow donors made up the cohort. Cohort members were all nominally healthy when sampled, although unrecorded immune exposures were likely present. The donor tested CMV seronegative, placing the donor among the roughly 340 seronegative members of the cohort. Every donor gave a peripheral blood sample, and the peripheral blood mononuclear cells from that sample were used for TCR beta sequencing. The Qiagen DNeasy Blood Extraction Kit was used to extract genomic DNA from the blood cell samples. This TCR was recovered from a male donor in good health and CMV-seronegative. The sequenced material came from PBMCs. The sequence joins TRBV19 to TRBJ2-7; TRBD2 might be the D gene, on 6 matching bases. The base sequence is TGTGCCAGTAGTATAGGAACGGGAGTCTACGAGCAGTACTTC. The resulting protein is CASSIGTGVYEQYF. Outside the CDR3, residues come from the reference TRBV19 and TRBJ2-7 proteins, so the full variable domain is: DGGITQSPKYLFRKEGQNVTLSCEQNLNHDAMYWYRQDPGQGLRLIYYSQIVNDFQKGDIAEGYSVSREKKESFPLTVTSAQKNPTAFYLCASSIGTGVYEQYFGPGTRLTVT.